Shown below are 27 T cell receptor beta chains from a single sample sequenced in a study of blood T cell repertoires in COVID-19. Clones were read by immunoSEQ multiplex PCR, and TCRdb kept only the in-frame ones, dropping some. The sample has approximately 170,000 clones; around 87% are singletons. Sequenced material: peripheral blood. All receptors come from a woman older than 75 with COVID-19, enrolled during active disease.

V is TRBV5-4 and J is TRBJ2-6; D gene uncertain. There are 14 residues in the CDR3. Trimming removed 6 bases from V and 4 bases from J, with 11 bases in between. Germline assignment: CDR1 SGHNT and CDR2 YYREEE (reference sequence). CDR3 amino acids: CASNPREGANVLTF. The CDR3 region has the DNA TGTGCCAGCAACCCGCGTGAGGGGGCCAACGTCCTGACTTTC.

The V gene is TRBV7-9, the J gene TRBJ2-7, with TRBD1 matching over 10 bases. The V segment lost 1 base and the J segment 5 bases; nucleotides outside the gene matches: 8. The CDR3 is made up of 16 amino acids. Germline V lookup: CDR1 SEHNR, CDR2 FQNEAQ (reference sequence). CDR3 in amino acids: CASSLVDRDRGHEQYF. Written as DNA, the CDR3 is TGTGCCAGCAGCTTAGTAGACCGGGACAGGGGCCACGAGCAGTACTTC.

V gene TRBV6-1 combines with J gene TRBJ1-3; a weak D match, TRBD1 (6 bases). CDR1 and CDR2 (germline): MNHNS, SASEGT. CDR3 length: 16 residues. Trimming took 4 bases from V and 2 from J, leaving 15 bases between them. The CDR3 sequence is CASSVQTGLPGNTIYF. CDR3 coding DNA: TGTGCCAGCAGTGTTCAGACAGGCTTACCTGGAAACACCATATATTTT.

CDR3 region: CASRSGGTREAFF. Here the CDR3 DNA reads TGTGCCAGCAGGTCAGGGGGCACTCGTGAAGCTTTCTTT. The chain uses TRBV6-5 and TRBJ1-1; TRBD1 agrees at 8 bases. Germline CDR1 and CDR2: MNHEY and SVGAGI. With V trimmed by 6 bases and J by 7 bases, 7 bases remained unmatched. The CDR3 sequence is 13 residues long.

J is TRBJ2-2 and V is TRBV5-4, with D perhaps TRBD2 (5 bases). Germline CDR1 and CDR2: SGHNT and YYREEE (reference sequence). V gave up 1 base and J gave up 1 base, with 11 bases separating them. The CDR3 consists of 16 residues. The CDR3 DNA reads as TGTGCCAGCAGCTTGTACCAGGCGGGGAACACCGGGGAGCTGTTTTTT. It specifies CASSLYQAGNTGELFF.

V usage is TRBV19 and J usage is TRBJ2-1, with D perhaps TRBD2 (6 bases). The CDR3 has 16 residues. Germline values: CDR1 LNHDA, CDR2 SQIVND (reference sequence). The V end lost 0 bases, the J end lost 0 bases, and 9 bases lay between the germline ends. The CDR3 bases are TGTGCCAGTAGTATAGATCCAGCGGGCTCCTACAATGAGCAGTTCTTC. This encodes CASSIDPAGSYNEQFF.

The rearrangement uses TRBV3-1 (or the pseudogene TRBV3-2) and TRBJ1-1; no clear D gene. From germline, CDR1 is LGHDT and CDR2 YNNKEL (reference sequence). This CDR3 is built from 14 residues. V lost 2 bases to trimming and J lost 5 bases, with 12 bases between them. The CDR3 loop reads CASSQPPEITEAFF. The DNA for the CDR3 is TGTGCCAGCAGCCAACCCCCCGAGATAACTGAAGCTTTCTTT.

The rearrangement links TRBV19 to TRBJ1-4; 7 nucleotides line up with TRBD1. There are 15 residues in the CDR3. V shed 3 bases and J 3 bases; nucleotides not matched to a gene: 4. Germline V CDR1 and CDR2: LNHDA, SQIVND (reference sequence). The CDR3 sequence is CASSIRTGANEKLFF. For the CDR3, the DNA is TGTGCCAGTAGTATTCGTACAGGGGCTAATGAAAAACTGTTTTTT.

V gene TRBV28 combines with J gene TRBJ2-7; TRBD1 might be the D (5 bases). From germline, CDR1 is MDHEN and CDR2 SYDVKM. The CDR3 has 12 residues. Trimming removed 1 base from V and 6 bases from J, with 7 bases in between. The CDR3 reads CASSLFTGEQYF. The CDR3 region has the DNA TGTGCCAGCAGTTTATTTACAGGCGAGCAGTACTTC.

The chain links TRBV28 to TRBJ2-3; D is possibly TRBD1 (6 bases). The CDR3 spans 17 residues. CDR1 MDHEN and CDR2 SYDVKM come from the germline V gene. V lost 4 bases and J lost 4, with 21 bases in between. CDR3 protein: CASSYADRALFADTQYF. CDR3 sequence (DNA): TGTGCCAGCAGTTATGCGGACAGAGCTCTATTTGCAGATACGCAGTATTTT.

This clone came up a few times. The V gene is TRBV15, the J gene TRBJ1-1; D unresolved. The CDR3 extends over 14 amino acids. CDR1 is LNHNV and CDR2 is YYDKDF in the germline V gene (reference sequence). The germline V and J ends were trimmed by 0 bases and 4 bases, with 9 bases remaining between them. The CDR3 sequence is CATSRDGLGTEAFF. The CDR3 region has the DNA TGTGCCACCAGCAGAGACGGGTTGGGCACTGAAGCTTTCTTT.

Points on this clone: The same CDR3 arises from other DNA sequences in this sample as well. The chain has TRBV28 and TRBJ1-2, with 9 bases matching TRBD1. Looked up from germline, CDR1 is MDHEN and CDR2 is SYDVKM. The CDR3 sequence is 13 residues long. J lost 4 bases, V lost 3 bases, and 0 bases had no gene match. CDR3 DNA: TGTGCCAGCAGTTTGGGACAGGGCTATGGCTACACCTTC. Its translation is CASSLGQGYGYTF.

The rearrangement links TRBV5-1 to TRBJ2-1, with 8 nucleotides matching TRBD2. The germline V gene encodes CDR1 SGHRS and CDR2 YFSETQ. The CDR3 has 15 amino acids. With 4 bases clipped from V and 4 bases from J, the junction kept 7 bases outside the gene matches. CDR3 bases: TGCGCCAGCAGCGTAAATAGCGGGGCTTACAATGAGCAGTTCTTC. Translated: CASSVNSGAYNEQFF.

This clone was seen a few times. This chain joins TRBV2 and TRBJ1-2; D perhaps matches TRBD1 (5 bases). CDR3 length equals 13 residues. V lost 8 bases to trimming and J lost 3 bases, with 13 bases between them. Germline values: CDR1 SNHLY, CDR2 FYNNEI. This CDR3 is CASFGREDYGYTF. The CDR3 DNA is TGTGCCAGCTTTGGCAGGGAGGACTATGGCTACACCTTC.

The chain combines TRBV28 with TRBJ1-5; tentative D call: TRBD1 (5 bases). Germline CDR1 reads MDHEN; CDR2 reads SYDVKM. The CDR3 runs to 12 residues. Trimming left V 10 bases short and J 1 base short, with 8 bases between. CDR3 DNA sequence: TGTGCCACTACAGGCAGCAATCAGCCCCAGCATTTT. It translates to CATTGSNQPQHF.

Only one count was recorded for this clone. This sequence joins TRBV7-2 and TRBJ1-2, with a tentative D call TRBD1 (6 bases). Looked up from germline, CDR1 is SGHTA and CDR2 is FQGNSA. The ends were cut back, 10 bases at V and 5 bases at J, with 14 bases in the middle. This CDR3 region has 12 residues. CDR3 DNA: TGTGCCATCCTCGGGACACCTTATGGCTACACCTTC. Encoded protein: CAILGTPYGYTF.

The rearrangement joins TRBV18 to TRBJ1-6; TRBD1 agrees at 9 bases. V lost 5 bases, J lost 4 bases, and 6 bases stayed unmatched. CDR1 and CDR2 (germline): KGHSH, LQKENI. This CDR3 has 16 amino acids. The CDR3 DNA follows: TGTGCCAGCTCAACTCAGACAGGGGGTTATAATTCACCCCTCCACTTT. Translating gives CASSTQTGGYNSPLHF. The variable domain in full, completed from reference TRBV18 and TRBJ1-6, reads NAGVMQNPRHLVRRRGQEARLRCSPMKGHSHVYWYRQLPEEGLKFMVYLQKENIIDESGMPKERFSAEFPKEGPSILRIQQVVRGDSAAYFCASSTQTGGYNSPLHFGNGTRLTVT.

This chain links TRBV7-3 with TRBJ2-1; 12 nucleotides match TRBD2. CDR1 and CDR2 (germline): SGHTA, FQGTGA. The CDR3 spans 15 residues. V was pared by 5 bases and J by 8 bases, with 7 bases of the junction left unmatched. The CDR3 region is CASSPGLAGLDEQFF. CDR3 DNA sequence: TGTGCCAGCAGCCCCGGACTAGCGGGATTAGATGAGCAGTTCTTC.

CDR3 in amino acids: CASSSEAGRQRSPLHF. The DNA of the CDR3 is TGCGCCAGCAGCTCAGAGGCGGGCCGTCAGAGATCACCCCTCCACTTT. The chain employs TRBV5-1 and TRBJ1-6; no clear D. CDR3 length equals 16 residues. Trimming took off 3 bases at V and 10 bases at J, with 20 bases between the two ends. Germline V CDR1 and CDR2: SGHRS, YFSETQ.

This clone was seen a handful of times. V is TRBV29-1 and J is TRBJ1-1; weak D call: TRBD1 (5 bases). Germline assignment: CDR1 SQVTM and CDR2 ANQGSEA. The ends were cut back, 8 bases at V and 0 bases at J, with 10 bases in the middle. The CDR3 contains 12 residues. CDR3 protein: CSIQVMNTEAFF. The CDR3 nucleotides are TGCAGCATACAGGTAATGAACACTGAAGCTTTCTTT.

The CDR3 coding sequence is TGTGCCAGCAGCCAGGGCGCAAAACCGGGACAAATTGAAGCTTTCTTT. Protein: CASSQGAKPGQIEAFF. This chain links TRBV7-2 with TRBJ1-1; D perhaps matches TRBD1 (6 bases). Germline CDR1 reads SGHTA; CDR2 reads FQGNSA. The CDR3 length is 16 residues. Trimming removed 5 bases from V and 7 bases from J, with 23 bases in between.

In its sample, this clone was seen once. The chain joins TRBV2 to TRBJ1-1; 9 bases are shared with TRBD1. V dropped 0 bases and J dropped 6; count of bases not matched to a gene: 8. Germline V gives CDR1 SNHLY, CDR2 FYNNEI. The CDR3 consists of 16 residues. Here the CDR3 DNA reads TGTGCCAGCAGTGAAGCGCTTCTGGGGACAGGGTCTGAAGCTTTCTTT. Its protein product is CASSEALLGTGSEAFF. Using reference TRBV2 and TRBJ1-1 for the parts outside the CDR3, the full variable domain is EPEVTQTPSHQVTQMGQEVILRCVPISNHLYFYWYRQILGQKVEFLVSFYNNEISEKSEIFDDQFSVERPDGSNFTLKIRSTKLEDSAMYFCASSEALLGTGSEAFFGQGTRLTVV.

This sequence joins TRBV19 and TRBJ1-2; 7 nucleotides match TRBD1. Germline-derived CDR1 and CDR2 are LNHDA and SQIVND (reference sequence). Trimming cost V 7 bases and J 4 bases; bases outside gene matches: 6. This CDR3 contains 13 residues. The CDR3 nucleotides read TGTGCCAGTAAAGAGGACAGGTCCTATGGCTACACCTTC. Residues: CASKEDRSYGYTF. The full variable domain, with the rest looked up from reference TRBV19 and TRBJ1-2, is DGGITQSPKYLFRKEGQNVTLSCEQNLNHDAMYWYRQDPGQGLRLIYYSQIVNDFQKGDIAEGYSVSREKKESFPLTVTSAQKNPTAFYLCASKEDRSYGYTFGSGTRLTVV.

This clone was seen just once. This chain links TRBV11-1 with TRBJ2-5, with a possible D match to TRBD1 (6 bases). The V gene lost 2 bases and the J gene lost 3 bases, with 7 bases spanning the gap. Germline V gene data show CDR1 as SGHAT and CDR2 as FQDESV (reference sequence). The CDR3 runs to 13 residues. As DNA, the CDR3 is TGTGCCAGCAGCTTAAGGACAGAAGAGACCCAGTACTTC. As protein: CASSLRTEETQYF. The entire variable domain, with the rest obtained from reference TRBV11-1 and TRBJ2-5, is as follows: EAEVAQSPRYKITEKSQAVAFWCDPISGHATLYWYRQILGQGPELLVQFQDESVVDDSQLPKDRFSAERLKGVDSTLKIQPAELGDSAMYLCASSLRTEETQYFGPGTRLLVL.

The J gene is TRBJ1-2, the V gene TRBV29-1, with D tentatively TRBD1 (5 bases). The CDR3 sequence is 13 residues long. Germline CDR1 is SQVTM and CDR2 is ANQGSEA. The germline V and J ends were trimmed by 4 bases and 7 bases, with 16 bases remaining between them. The CDR3 reads CSVGSDSSGGYTF. The CDR3, as DNA: TGCAGCGTTGGTTCAGACAGTTCGGGTGGCTACACCTTC.

The V gene is TRBV6-2 or TRBV6-3, the J gene TRBJ2-6; 9 bases are shared with TRBD1. CDR3 length: 17 amino acids. Germline V gives CDR1 MNHEY, CDR2 SVGEGT. J lost 2 bases, V lost 6 bases, and 8 bases had no gene match. Here the CDR3 DNA reads TGTGCCAGCAGCCGCCGCGGGACAGGGACTGGGGCCAACGTCCTGACTTTC. Translating it yields CASSRRGTGTGANVLTF.

This clone was seen a few times. The rearrangement uses TRBV27 and TRBJ1-5; 9 bases align to TRBD1. The CDR3 consists of 15 residues. Germline-derived CDR1 and CDR2 are MNHEY and SMNVEV (reference sequence). V lost 5 bases and J lost 2; bases outside the gene matches: 4. CDR3 residues: CASSGTGYGNQPQHF. Here the CDR3 DNA reads TGTGCCAGCAGTGGGACAGGGTATGGCAATCAGCCCCAGCATTTT.